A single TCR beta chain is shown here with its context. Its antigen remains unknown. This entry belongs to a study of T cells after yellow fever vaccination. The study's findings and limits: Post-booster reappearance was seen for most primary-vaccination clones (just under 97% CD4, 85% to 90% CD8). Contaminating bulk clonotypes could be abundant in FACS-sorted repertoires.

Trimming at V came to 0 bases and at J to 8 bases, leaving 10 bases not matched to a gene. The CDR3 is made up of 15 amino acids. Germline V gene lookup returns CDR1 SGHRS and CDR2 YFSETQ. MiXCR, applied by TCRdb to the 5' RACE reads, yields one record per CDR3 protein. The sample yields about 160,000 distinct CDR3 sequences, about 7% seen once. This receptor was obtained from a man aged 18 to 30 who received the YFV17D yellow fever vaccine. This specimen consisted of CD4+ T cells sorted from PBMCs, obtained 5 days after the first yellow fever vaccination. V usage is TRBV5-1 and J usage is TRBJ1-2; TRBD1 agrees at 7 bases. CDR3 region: CASSLGGDSLSGYTF. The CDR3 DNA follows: TGCGCCAGCAGCTTGGGGGGGGACAGCCTGAGCGGCTACACCTTC.